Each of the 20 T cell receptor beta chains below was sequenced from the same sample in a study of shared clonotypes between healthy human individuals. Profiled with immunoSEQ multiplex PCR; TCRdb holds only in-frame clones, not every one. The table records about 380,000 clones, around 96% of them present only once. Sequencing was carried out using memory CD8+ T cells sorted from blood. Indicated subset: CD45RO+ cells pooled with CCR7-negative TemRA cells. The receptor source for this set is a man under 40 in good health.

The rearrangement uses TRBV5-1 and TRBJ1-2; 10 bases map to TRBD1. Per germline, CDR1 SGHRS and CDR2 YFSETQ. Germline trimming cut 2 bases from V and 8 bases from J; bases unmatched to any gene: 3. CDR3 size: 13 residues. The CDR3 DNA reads TGCGCCAGCAGCTTCGACAGGGGGCACGGCTACACCTTC. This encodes CASSFDRGHGYTF.

The CDR3 DNA sequence: TGCAGCCCGTCCTCTTGGCCCGGAGTGTCGGGCACCTACAACAATGAGCAGTTCTTC. It yields the protein CSPSSWPGVSGTYNNEQFF. The chain combines TRBV29-1 with TRBJ2-1; D remains ambiguous. CDR3 size: 19 residues. Germline V gives CDR1 SQVTM, CDR2 ANQGSEA. The V end was cut by 8 bases, the J end by 5 bases, with 34 bases between.

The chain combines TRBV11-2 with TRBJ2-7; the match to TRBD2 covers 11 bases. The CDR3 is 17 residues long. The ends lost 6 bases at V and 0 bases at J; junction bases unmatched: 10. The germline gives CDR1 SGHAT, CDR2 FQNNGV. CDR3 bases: TGTGCCAGCAGTGACTTTTCTAGCGGGAGGACCTCCTACGAGCAGTACTTC. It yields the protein CASSDFSSGRTSYEQYF.

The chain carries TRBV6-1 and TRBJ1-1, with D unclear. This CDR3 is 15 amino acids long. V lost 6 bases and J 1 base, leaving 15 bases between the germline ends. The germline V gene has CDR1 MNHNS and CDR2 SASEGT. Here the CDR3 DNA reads TGTGCCAGCAGGGTGATGTGGGGAGGGAACACTGAAGCTTTCTTT. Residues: CASRVMWGGNTEAFF.

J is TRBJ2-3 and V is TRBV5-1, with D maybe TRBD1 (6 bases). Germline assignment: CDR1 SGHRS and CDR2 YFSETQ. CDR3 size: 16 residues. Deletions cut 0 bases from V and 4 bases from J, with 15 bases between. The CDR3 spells CASSLGTASLADTQYF. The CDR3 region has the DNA TGCGCCAGCAGCTTGGGGACAGCCAGTCTCGCAGATACGCAGTATTTT.

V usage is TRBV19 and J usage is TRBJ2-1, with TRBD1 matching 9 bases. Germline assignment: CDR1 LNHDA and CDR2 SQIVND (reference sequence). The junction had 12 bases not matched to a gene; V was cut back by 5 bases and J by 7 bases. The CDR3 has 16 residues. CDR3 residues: CASSLLKGQGINEQFF. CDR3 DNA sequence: TGTGCCAGTAGTTTGCTCAAGGGACAGGGTATTAATGAGCAGTTCTTC.

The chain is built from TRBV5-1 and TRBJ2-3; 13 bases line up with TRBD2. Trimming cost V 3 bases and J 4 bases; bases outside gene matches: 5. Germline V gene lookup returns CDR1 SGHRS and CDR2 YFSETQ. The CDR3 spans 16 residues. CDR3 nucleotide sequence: TGCGCCAGCAGCTGGGGGACTAGCGGGACCGCAGATACGCAGTATTTT. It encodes CASSWGTSGTADTQYF. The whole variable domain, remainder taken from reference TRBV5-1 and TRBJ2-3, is KAGVTQTPRYLIKTRGQQVTLSCSPISGHRSVSWYQQTPGQGLQFLFEYFSETQRNKGNFPGRFSGRQFSNSRSEMNVSTLELGDSALYLCASSWGTSGTADTQYFGPGTRLTVL.

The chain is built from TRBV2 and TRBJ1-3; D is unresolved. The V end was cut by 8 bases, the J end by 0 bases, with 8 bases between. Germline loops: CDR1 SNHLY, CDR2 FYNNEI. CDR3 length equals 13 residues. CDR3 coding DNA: TGTGCCAGCCTTGGATCCTCTGGAAACACCATATATTTT. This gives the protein CASLGSSGNTIYF.

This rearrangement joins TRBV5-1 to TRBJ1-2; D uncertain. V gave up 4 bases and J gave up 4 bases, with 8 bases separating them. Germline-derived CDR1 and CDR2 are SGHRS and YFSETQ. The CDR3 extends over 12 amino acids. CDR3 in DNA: TGCGCCAGCAGCGACTGGGGCTATGGCTACACCTTC. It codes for CASSDWGYGYTF.

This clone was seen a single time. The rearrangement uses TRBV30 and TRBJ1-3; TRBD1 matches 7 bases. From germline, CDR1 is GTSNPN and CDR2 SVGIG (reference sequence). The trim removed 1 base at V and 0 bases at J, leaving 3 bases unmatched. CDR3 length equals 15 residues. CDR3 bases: TGTGCCTGGAGTGGGACAGGACACTCTGGAAACACCATATATTTT. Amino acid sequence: CAWSGTGHSGNTIYF.

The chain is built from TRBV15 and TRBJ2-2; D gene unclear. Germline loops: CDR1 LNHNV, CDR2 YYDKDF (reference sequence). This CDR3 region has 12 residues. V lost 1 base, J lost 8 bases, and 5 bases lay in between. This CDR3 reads CATSRAEGELFF. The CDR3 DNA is TGTGCCACCAGCAGAGCGGAAGGGGAGCTGTTTTTT.

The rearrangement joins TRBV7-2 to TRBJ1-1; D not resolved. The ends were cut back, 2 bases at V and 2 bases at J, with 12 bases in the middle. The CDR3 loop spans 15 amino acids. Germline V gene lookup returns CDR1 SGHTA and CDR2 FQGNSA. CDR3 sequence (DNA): TGTGCCAGCAGCTTATACTACAGAACTAACACTGAAGCTTTCTTT. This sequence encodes CASSLYYRTNTEAFF.

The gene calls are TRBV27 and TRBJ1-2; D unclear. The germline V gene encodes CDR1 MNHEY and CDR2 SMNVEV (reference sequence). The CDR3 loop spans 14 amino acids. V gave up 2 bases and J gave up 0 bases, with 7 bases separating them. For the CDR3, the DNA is TGTGCCAGCAGTTTAGGGCCCACTAACTATGGCTACACCTTC. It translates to CASSLGPTNYGYTF.

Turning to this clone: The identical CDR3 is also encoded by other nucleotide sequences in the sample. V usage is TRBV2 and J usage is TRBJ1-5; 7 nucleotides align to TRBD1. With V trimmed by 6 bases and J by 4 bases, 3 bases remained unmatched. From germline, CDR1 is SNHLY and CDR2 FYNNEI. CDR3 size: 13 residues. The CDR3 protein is CASSPQGNQPQHF. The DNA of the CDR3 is TGTGCCAGCAGCCCACAGGGGAATCAGCCCCAGCATTTT.

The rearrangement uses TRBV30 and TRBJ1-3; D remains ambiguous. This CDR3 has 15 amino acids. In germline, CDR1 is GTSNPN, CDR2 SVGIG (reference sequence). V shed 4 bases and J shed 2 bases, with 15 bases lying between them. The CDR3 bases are TGTGCCTGGACCTGGAGGAGTTCCCCTGGAAACACCATATATTTT. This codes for CAWTWRSSPGNTIYF.

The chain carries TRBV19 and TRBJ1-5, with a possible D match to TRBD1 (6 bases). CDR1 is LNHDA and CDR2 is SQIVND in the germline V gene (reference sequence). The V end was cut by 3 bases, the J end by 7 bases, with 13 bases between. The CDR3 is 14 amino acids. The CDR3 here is CASSIRGARQPQHF. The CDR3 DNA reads TGTGCCAGTAGTATTCGGGGGGCAAGGCAGCCCCAGCATTTT.

CDR3 loop: CASSLGHTGELFF. The CDR3, as DNA: TGCGCCAGCAGCTTGGGACACACCGGGGAGCTGTTTTTT. This rearrangement joins TRBV5-1 to TRBJ2-2; D not certain. This CDR3 region has 13 residues. Trimming took off 0 bases at V and 3 bases at J, with 3 bases between the two ends. CDR1 and CDR2 (germline): SGHRS, YFSETQ.

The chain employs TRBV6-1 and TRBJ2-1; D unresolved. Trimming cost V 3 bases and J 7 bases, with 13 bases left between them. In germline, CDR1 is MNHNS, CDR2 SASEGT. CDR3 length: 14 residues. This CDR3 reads CASSDGPLGNEQFF. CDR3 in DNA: TGTGCCAGCAGTGACGGGCCTCTGGGGAATGAGCAGTTCTTC.

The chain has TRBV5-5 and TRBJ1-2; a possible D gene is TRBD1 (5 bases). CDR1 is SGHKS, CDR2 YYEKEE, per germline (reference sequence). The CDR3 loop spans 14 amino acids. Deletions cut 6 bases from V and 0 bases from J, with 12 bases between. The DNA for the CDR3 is TGTGCCAGCACTATCGGAGGGGCTAACTATGGCTACACCTTC. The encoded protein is CASTIGGANYGYTF.

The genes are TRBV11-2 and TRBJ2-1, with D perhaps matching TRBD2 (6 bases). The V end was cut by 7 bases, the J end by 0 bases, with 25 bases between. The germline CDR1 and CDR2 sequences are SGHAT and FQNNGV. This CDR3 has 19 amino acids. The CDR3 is CASTQNFGRSGYSYNEQFF. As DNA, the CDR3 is TGTGCCAGCACCCAAAATTTTGGGAGGTCGGGCTACTCCTACAATGAGCAGTTCTTC.